The sequence of this TCR beta chain was determined in a study of T cells after yellow fever vaccination. V was pared by 0 bases and J by 10 bases, with 21 bases between. Germline V gene data show CDR1 as MGHRA and CDR2 as YSYEKL. CDR3 length: 16 amino acids. It was through 5'RACE template switching that TCR cDNA was made, with a universal primer site and UMIs added. TCRdb fed the 5' RACE reads into MiXCR, producing one record per CDR3 protein. The table records around 300,000 distinct CDR3 sequences, over 4% of them present only once. Study-wide results and limits: FACS-sorted repertoires could contain abundant clonotypes contaminating from the bulk population. In post-booster samples, most primary-vaccination clones reappeared (approximately 97% CD4, approximately 91% CD8). Some clonotypes, a small share, were shared between CD4 and CD8 compartments.

Remarks on this clonotype: Its antigen is still unknown.

The receptor comes from a man between 18 and 35 years old who received the YFV17D yellow fever vaccine. The sample in question was PBMCs, obtained 5 days after the yellow fever booster vaccination. V usage is TRBV4-1 and J usage is TRBJ1-1; maybe TRBD1 (5 bases). The CDR3 coding sequence is TGCGCCAGCAGCCAAGATACCCGGAGTGGGGGTTCGGCAGCTTTCTTT. Translation gives CASSQDTRSGGSAAFF.